The TCR beta chain under discussion was sequenced for a study of read filtering for tumor transcriptome and immune sequencing. Study as a whole: Revised staging placed roughly 8 patients in R-ISS I, about 16 in II, 6 or 7 in III. General study findings and limits: Correlation between methods rose after single-read clonotypes were removed. Compared with RNA-seq, IR-seq gave much higher clonotype depth and reliability.

This library used approximately 370 ng RNA and molecular barcoded adaptors spanning alpha/delta and beta/gamma chains. TCRdb itself ran the reads through MiXCR, one entry per CDR3 protein. This repertoire shows some 130,000 distinct CDR3 sequences, around 14% found once; its top ten account for just under 8.5%. Germline assignment: CDR1 LGHDT and CDR2 YNNKEL (reference sequence). This CDR3 is built from 16 residues. Trimming took off 3 bases at V and 4 bases at J, with 18 bases between the two ends. As to this clonotype: Its specificity is not known.

This sequence originates from a donor at least 40 years old with multiple myeloma. What was sequenced was a population of CD138-negative cells sorted from bone marrow. V usage is TRBV3-1 and J usage is TRBJ1-1, with TRBD1 as a possible D gene (6 bases). CDR3 amino acids: CASSHAPGQSGTEAFF. The CDR3 DNA sequence: TGTGCCAGCAGCCATGCTCCCGGACAGAGCGGCACTGAAGCTTTCTTT. The full variable domain, rest sourced from reference TRBV3-1 and TRBJ1-1, is DTAVSQTPKYLVTQMGNDKSIKCEQNLGHDTMYWYKQDSKKFLKIMFSYNNKELIINETVPNRFSPKSPDKAHLNLHINSLELGDSAVYFCASSHAPGQSGTEAFFGQGTRLTVV.